These 26 T cell receptor beta chains were sequenced from one sample in a study of a mutant IDH1 vaccine in newly diagnosed glioma (dated by TCRdb to the early 2020s). Their cognate antigens are unknown. The sample's time point, from its label and the paper: week 47, end of study. Each vaccine dose was 300 ug of a 20-mer mutant IDH1 peptide in Montanide, given subcutaneously with topical imiquimod. Preparation of the library involved the immunoSEQ multiplex PCR assay. This immuneACCESS table, as held by TCRdb, lists in-frame sequences with V and J called but not all clones. Of the missing ones, under half trace to an unresolved V gene in checked studies; the others have no known cause. The sample table lists roughly 22,000 clones, 82% of them with a count of one. The top ten clones comprise roughly 3.8% of the sample. Specimen: PBMCs, collected from a glioma patient whose treatment included an IDH1 peptide vaccine. These receptor sequences come from a man in his forties or fifties with glioma. Some clones in this sample may be carry-over from other donors' samples.

A single count supports this clone. CDR3 coding DNA: TGTGCCAGCAGTGGGACAGGGAGCAATCAGCCCCAGCATTTT. Translating it yields CASSGTGSNQPQHF. The chain has TRBV2 and TRBJ1-5, with 8 positions matching TRBD1. Germline assignment: CDR1 SNHLY and CDR2 FYNNEI. The CDR3 extends over 14 amino acids. J was trimmed by 1 base and V by 4 bases; bases with no gene match: 0.

This clone was observed once. The J gene is TRBJ1-5, the V gene TRBV5-1; D not certain. The CDR3 loop spans 12 amino acids. Trimming removed 2 bases from V and 9 bases from J, with 9 bases in between. Looked up from germline, CDR1 is SGHRS and CDR2 is YFSETQ. This CDR3 is CASSFNGGPQHF. Here the CDR3 DNA reads TGCGCCAGCAGCTTCAATGGAGGGCCCCAGCATTTT.

The rearrangement joins TRBV4-3 to TRBJ2-2, with 12 bases aligning to TRBD2. The CDR3 consists of 16 residues. Germline V gene lookup returns CDR1 LGHNA and CDR2 YSLEER. The J segment lost 6 bases and the V segment lost 1 base, leaving 3 bases of the junction unmatched. CDR3 DNA: TGCGCCAGCAGCCAAGTCCTAGCGGGGGGGCCCGGGGAGCTGTTTTTT. It specifies CASSQVLAGGPGELFF.

The J gene is TRBJ2-1, the V gene TRBV14; D perhaps matches TRBD1 (6 bases). V was trimmed by 3 bases and J by 7 bases, leaving 16 bases between them. The CDR3 contains 15 residues. Germline-derived CDR1 and CDR2 are SGHDN and FVKESK. Here the CDR3 DNA reads TGTGCCAGCAGCCAGTTGACACAGGGTAGGAATGAGCAGTTCTTC. Protein sequence: CASSQLTQGRNEQFF.

The chain's CDR3 is CASSYTHSGGGETQYF. CDR3 DNA sequence: TGTGCCAGCAGTTACACCCATTCAGGGGGTGGCGAGACCCAGTACTTC. This sequence joins TRBV6-5 and TRBJ2-5; 7 bases line up with TRBD1. The V gene end was trimmed by 2 bases and the J gene end by 5 bases; junction bases not matched to a gene: 11. Germline CDR1 and CDR2: MNHEY and SVGAGI. The CDR3 has 16 amino acids.

V gene TRBV5-4 combines with J gene TRBJ2-7; the match to TRBD2 covers 13 bases. The CDR3 runs to 14 residues. The germline CDR1 and CDR2 sequences are SGHNT and YYREEE (reference sequence). J lost 7 bases, V lost 4 bases, and 5 bases had no gene match. The CDR3 bases are TGTGCCAGCAGCCCGGAGGGACTAGCGGGGGAGCAGTACTTC. Encoded protein: CASSPEGLAGEQYF.

This clone was detected a few times. The rearrangement uses TRBV7-9 and TRBJ1-5, with D unresolved. Deletions cut 1 base from V and 4 bases from J, with 8 bases between. The length of the CDR3 is 14 residues. The V gene's germline CDR1 is SEHNR and CDR2 FQNEAQ (reference sequence). The CDR3 spells CASSLGSGNQPQHF. The CDR3 DNA follows: TGTGCCAGCAGCTTAGGGTCGGGGAATCAGCCCCAGCATTTT.

The CDR3 bases are TGTGCCAGCAGGGGGACGGACTACACTGAAGCTTTCTTT. Translation: CASRGTDYTEAFF. The V call is TRBV2, the J call TRBJ1-1; weak D call: TRBD1 (5 bases). Germline CDR1 reads SNHLY; CDR2 reads FYNNEI. V was clipped by 6 bases and J by 3 bases, with 11 bases between them. The CDR3 contains 13 residues.

This clone was found a few times. This chain links TRBV7-9 with TRBJ2-2; D gene ambiguous. Germline V gives CDR1 SEHNR, CDR2 FQNEAQ (reference sequence). The CDR3 runs to 13 residues. The V and J ends lost 2 bases and 6 bases respectively, with 7 bases between them. CDR3 residues: CASSLLGPGELFF. The DNA of the CDR3 is TGTGCCAGCAGCTTACTCGGTCCCGGGGAGCTGTTTTTT.

This clone showed up just a few times. The chain couples TRBV4-3 to TRBJ1-2; tentative D call: TRBD1 (6 bases). The CDR3 has 16 residues. V shed 1 base and J shed 3 bases, with 15 bases lying between them. CDR1 LGHNA and CDR2 YSLEER come from the germline V gene. The CDR3 DNA sequence: TGCGCCAGCAGCCAAGTATCGGGGGCATTTCACTATGGCTACACCTTC. It specifies CASSQVSGAFHYGYTF.

CDR3 coding DNA: TGTGCGCAGGGCGAGCAGTTCTTC. The encoded protein is CAQGEQFF. The V gene is TRBV7-9, the J gene TRBJ2-1; D possibly corresponds to TRBD1 (5 bases). Germline CDR1 is SEHNR and CDR2 is FQNEAQ (reference sequence). This CDR3 is built from 8 residues.

This clone was counted a single time. The CDR3 here is CASSDSAMTVGGTEAFF. The CDR3 DNA reads TGTGCCAGCAGTGATTCGGCAATGACAGTGGGCGGCACTGAAGCTTTCTTT. The rearrangement joins TRBV6-1 to TRBJ1-1; D is perhaps TRBD1 (5 bases). Deletions cut 3 bases from V and 4 bases from J, with 21 bases between. The germline gives CDR1 MNHNS, CDR2 SASEGT. This CDR3 contains 17 residues.

J is TRBJ1-1 and V is TRBV19; unclear D gene. V gave up 9 bases and J gave up 3 bases, with 14 bases separating them. The CDR3 contains 13 residues. Germline V gene sequence: CDR1 LNHDA, CDR2 SQIVND (reference sequence). Here the CDR3 reads CASFTESYTEAFF. The CDR3 DNA follows: TGTGCCAGCTTCACAGAATCATACACTGAAGCTTTCTTT. The whole variable domain, filled in from reference TRBV19 and TRBJ1-1, reads DGGITQSPKYLFRKEGQNVTLSCEQNLNHDAMYWYRQDPGQGLRLIYYSQIVNDFQKGDIAEGYSVSREKKESFPLTVTSAQKNPTAFYLCASFTESYTEAFFGQGTRLTVV.

The V and J genes are TRBV5-1 and TRBJ2-7, with unresolved D. The CDR3 extends over 15 amino acids. V was pared by 2 bases and J by 0 bases, with 12 bases between. Germline loops: CDR1 SGHRS, CDR2 YFSETQ. Here the CDR3 reads CASSFGRPDSYEQYF. Here the CDR3 DNA reads TGCGCCAGCAGCTTTGGCAGGCCCGACTCCTACGAGCAGTACTTC.

The chain links TRBV5-5 to TRBJ2-3, with a weak D call TRBD2 (7 bases). The V end lost 0 bases, the J end lost 9 bases, and 14 bases lay between the germline ends. This CDR3 is 14 amino acids long. CDR1 is SGHKS, CDR2 YYEKEE, per germline (reference sequence). CDR3 nucleotides: TGTGCCAGCAGCTTGGTTACTAGGGGGGGGACGCAGTATTTT. As protein: CASSLVTRGGTQYF.

This rearrangement joins TRBV19 to TRBJ1-5; the D gene is possibly TRBD1 (6 bases). Trimming removed 1 base at V and 2 bases at J, with 18 bases between. The CDR3 is made up of 18 amino acids. Germline V gene sequence: CDR1 LNHDA, CDR2 SQIVND (reference sequence). This CDR3 reads CASSIGEKRGARNQPQHF. DNA for the CDR3: TGTGCCAGTAGTATAGGGGAGAAGCGGGGGGCCCGCAATCAGCCCCAGCATTTT. Variable domain in full (rest from reference TRBV19 and TRBJ1-5): DGGITQSPKYLFRKEGQNVTLSCEQNLNHDAMYWYRQDPGQGLRLIYYSQIVNDFQKGDIAEGYSVSREKKESFPLTVTSAQKNPTAFYLCASSIGEKRGARNQPQHFGDGTRLSIL.

The gene calls are TRBV7-9 and TRBJ2-2; a weak D match, TRBD1 (5 bases). Germline V gene lookup returns CDR1 SEHNR and CDR2 FQNEAQ (reference sequence). The CDR3 extends over 17 amino acids. Trimming left V 4 bases short and J 0 bases short, with 15 bases between. Here the CDR3 reads CASSSHTGYANTGELFF. The DNA for the CDR3 is TGTGCCAGCAGCTCTCATACAGGTTACGCGAACACCGGGGAGCTGTTTTTT.

This clone occurred once. The chain employs TRBV13 and TRBJ2-1; D might be TRBD1 (5 bases). Germline-derived CDR1 and CDR2 are PRHDT and FYEKMQ (reference sequence). The CDR3 contains 14 residues. V was pared by 1 base and J by 9 bases, with 13 bases between. The CDR3 bases are TGTGCCAGCAGCTTAGCATACCCTAGGGGTGAGCAGTTCTTC. It encodes CASSLAYPRGEQFF.

This chain connects TRBV6-1 to TRBJ1-2; 7 bases map to TRBD1. The CDR3 loop spans 14 amino acids. V lost 8 bases to trimming and J lost 3 bases; unmatched junction nucleotides: 9. Germline V gene lookup returns CDR1 MNHNS and CDR2 SASEGT. CDR3 sequence reads: CASRRQGLDYGYTF. In DNA, the CDR3 is TGTGCCAGCCGAAGACAGGGCCTCGACTATGGCTACACCTTC.

The genes are TRBV19 and TRBJ1-1, with D perhaps TRBD1 (6 bases). CDR3 length: 13 amino acids. V was clipped by 5 bases and J by 4 bases, with 11 bases between them. Germline lookup yields CDR1 LNHDA and CDR2 SQIVND (reference sequence). The CDR3 spells CASSQGFVTEAFF. Here the CDR3 DNA reads TGTGCCAGTAGTCAGGGGTTCGTCACTGAAGCTTTCTTT.

V is TRBV18 and J is TRBJ1-2; 9 bases match TRBD1. V trimming: 4 bases; J trimming: 2 bases; junction bases outside the gene matches: 2. In germline, CDR1 is KGHSH, CDR2 LQKENI. This CDR3 is 14 amino acids long. The CDR3 bases are TGTGCCAGCTCACAAGGACAGGGGAACTATGGCTACACCTTC. Translating it yields CASSQGQGNYGYTF. Supplemented by reference TRBV18 and TRBJ1-2, the full variable domain reads NAGVMQNPRHLVRRRGQEARLRCSPMKGHSHVYWYRQLPEEGLKFMVYLQKENIIDESGMPKERFSAEFPKEGPSILRIQQVVRGDSAAYFCASSQGQGNYGYTFGSGTRLTVV.

V usage is TRBV7-2 and J usage is TRBJ2-5, with D possibly being TRBD1 (6 bases). Germline CDR1 is SGHTA and CDR2 is FQGNSA. V was trimmed by 5 bases and J by 3 bases, leaving 13 bases between them. The CDR3 has 14 residues. Here the CDR3 reads CASSPRTVEETQYF. CDR3 coding DNA: TGTGCCAGCAGCCCTCGGACAGTCGAAGAGACCCAGTACTTC. The whole variable domain, filled in from reference TRBV7-2 and TRBJ2-5, reads GAGVSQSPSNKVTEKGKDVELRCDPISGHTALYWYRQSLGQGLEFLIYFQGNSAPDKSGLPSDRFSAERTGGSVSTLTIQRTQQEDSAVYLCASSPRTVEETQYFGPGTRLLVL.

V is TRBV10-3 and J is TRBJ2-7; 10 nucleotides align to TRBD1. This CDR3 has 15 residues. Germline CDR1 ENHRY, CDR2 SYGVKD. The trim removed 6 bases at V and 2 bases at J, leaving 7 bases unmatched. In DNA form, the CDR3 reads TGTGCCATCAGAGGCCTTGGACAGGGGGCCTACGAGCAGTACTTC. Protein sequence: CAIRGLGQGAYEQYF.

The chain combines TRBV7-8 with TRBJ2-7, with D perhaps TRBD2 (6 bases). CDR1 is SGHVS, CDR2 FQNEAQ, per germline. V was cut by 1 base and J by 0 bases, with 13 bases left in between. The CDR3 is 16 amino acids. This CDR3 reads CASSLGGGGSSYEQYF. CDR3 nucleotide sequence: TGTGCCAGCAGCTTAGGAGGTGGGGGGAGCTCCTACGAGCAGTACTTC.

CDR3 loop: CASSPQGTTSPLHF. Written as DNA, the CDR3 is TGTGCCAGCTCACCACAGGGTACAACTTCACCCCTCCACTTT. The V and J genes are TRBV18 and TRBJ1-6; D not resolved. The germline V gene encodes CDR1 KGHSH and CDR2 LQKENI. The CDR3 sequence is 14 residues long. V lost 1 base, J lost 9 bases, and 10 bases lay in between.

A single count supports this clone. The V call is TRBV29-1, the J call TRBJ1-2; 9 bases are shared with TRBD1. Germline V CDR1 and CDR2: SQVTM, ANQGSEA. The CDR3 loop spans 18 amino acids. V dropped 7 bases and J dropped 0; count of bases not matched to a gene: 18. DNA of the CDR3: TGCAGCGCAACCGGTGTACGGCGGGACAGGGTGTCTAACTATGGCTACACCTTC. This codes for CSATGVRRDRVSNYGYTF.